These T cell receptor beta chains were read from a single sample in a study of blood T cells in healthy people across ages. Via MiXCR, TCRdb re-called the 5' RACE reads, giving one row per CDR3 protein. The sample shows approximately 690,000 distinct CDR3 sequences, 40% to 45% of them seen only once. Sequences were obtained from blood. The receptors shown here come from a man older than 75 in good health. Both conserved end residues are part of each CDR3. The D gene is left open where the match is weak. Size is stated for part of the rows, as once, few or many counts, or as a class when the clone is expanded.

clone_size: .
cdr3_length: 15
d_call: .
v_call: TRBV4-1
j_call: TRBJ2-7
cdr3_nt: TGCGCCAGCAGCCAAGAGGAGATCGGGACCTACGAGCAGTACTTC
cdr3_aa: CASSQEEIGTYEQYF

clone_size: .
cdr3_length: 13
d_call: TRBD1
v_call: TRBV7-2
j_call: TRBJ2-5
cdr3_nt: TGTGCCAGCAGCCCGGACAGGGATAAGACCCAGTACTTC
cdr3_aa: CASSPDRDKTQYF

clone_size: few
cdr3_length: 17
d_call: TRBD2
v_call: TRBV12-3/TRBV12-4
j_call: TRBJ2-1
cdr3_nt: TGTGCCAGCAGTTTCGGGACTAGCGGGGGAGTATACAATGAGCAGTTCTTC
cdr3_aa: CASSFGTSGGVYNEQFF

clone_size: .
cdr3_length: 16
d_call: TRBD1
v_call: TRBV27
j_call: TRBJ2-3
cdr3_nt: TGTGCCAGCAGTTCATCCGGGACAGAACGCACAGATACGCAGTATTTT
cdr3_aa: CASSSSGTERTDTQYF

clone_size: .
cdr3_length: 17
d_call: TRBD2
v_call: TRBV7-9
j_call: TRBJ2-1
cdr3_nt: TGTGCCAGCAGCTCCCGGACTAGCGGGAGCTCCTACAATGAGCAGTTCTTC
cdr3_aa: CASSSRTSGSSYNEQFF

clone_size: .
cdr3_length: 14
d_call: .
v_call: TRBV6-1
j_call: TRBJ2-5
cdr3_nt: TGTGCCGGCAGTGCCGGGACGCCGGCAGAGACCCAGTACTTC
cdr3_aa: CAGSAGTPAETQYF

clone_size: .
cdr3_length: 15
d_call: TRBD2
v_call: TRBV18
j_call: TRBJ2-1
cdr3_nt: TGTGCCAGCTTAGGACTAGCGGGCGCCTTCAATGAGCAGTTCTTC
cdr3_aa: CASLGLAGAFNEQFF

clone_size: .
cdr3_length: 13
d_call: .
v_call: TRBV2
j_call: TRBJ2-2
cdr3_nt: TGTGCCAGCAGTCAGAGGGGAACCGGGGAGCTGTTTTTT
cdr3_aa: CASSQRGTGELFF

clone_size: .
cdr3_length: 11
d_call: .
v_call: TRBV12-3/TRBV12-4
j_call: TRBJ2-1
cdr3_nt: TGTGCCAGCAGTCGGATGGGGGAGCAGTTCTTC
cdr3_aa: CASSRMGEQFF

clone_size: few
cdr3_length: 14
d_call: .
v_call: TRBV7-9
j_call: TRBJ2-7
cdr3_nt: TGTGCCAGCAGCTTAGAGGTAGATACCTACGAGCAGTACTTC
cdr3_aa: CASSLEVDTYEQYF

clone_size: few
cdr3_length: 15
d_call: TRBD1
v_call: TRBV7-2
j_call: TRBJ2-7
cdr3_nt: TGTGCCAGCAGCTTAGAGGGGACAGGGATCTACGAGCAGTACTTC
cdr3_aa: CASSLEGTGIYEQYF

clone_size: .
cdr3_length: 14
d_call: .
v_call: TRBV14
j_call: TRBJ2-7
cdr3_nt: TGTGCCAGCAGCCAGTCAGTGGCTGCCTACGAGCAGTACTTC
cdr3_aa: CASSQSVAAYEQYF

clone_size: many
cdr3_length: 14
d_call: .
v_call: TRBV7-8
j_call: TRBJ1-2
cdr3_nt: TGTGCCAGCAGCCATGCTGCAGACCAGGTTGGCTACACCTTC
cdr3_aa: CASSHAADQVGYTF

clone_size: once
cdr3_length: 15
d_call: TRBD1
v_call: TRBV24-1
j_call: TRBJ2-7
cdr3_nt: TGTGCCACCAGTGATCCCCGGGACAGGACCTACGAGCAGTACTTC
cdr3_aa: CATSDPRDRTYEQYF

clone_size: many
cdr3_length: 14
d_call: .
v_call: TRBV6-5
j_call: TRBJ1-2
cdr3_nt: TGTGCCAGCAGTTACGAATCGGGGAGAGGCGGCTACACCTTC
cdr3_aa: CASSYESGRGGYTF

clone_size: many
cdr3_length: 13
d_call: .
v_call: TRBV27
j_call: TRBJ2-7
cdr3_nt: TGTGCCAGCACCTGTGGCCACCCCTACGAGCAGTACTTC
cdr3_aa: CASTCGHPYEQYF

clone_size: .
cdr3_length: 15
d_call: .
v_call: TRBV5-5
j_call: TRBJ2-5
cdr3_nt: TGTGCCAGCAGCTTGGAGTCGCTCGGGGGCAATGAGCAGTACTTC
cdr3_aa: CASSLESLGGNEQYF

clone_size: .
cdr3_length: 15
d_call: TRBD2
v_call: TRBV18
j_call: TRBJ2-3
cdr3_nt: TGTGCCAGCTCACCCGCGGGGGGGTCGGCAGATACGCAGTATTTT
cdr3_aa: CASSPAGGSADTQYF

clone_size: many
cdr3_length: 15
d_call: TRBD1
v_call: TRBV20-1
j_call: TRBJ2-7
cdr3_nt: TGCAGTGCTAGAGTCCCGGGACAGGGTCCCTACGAGCAGTACTTC
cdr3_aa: CSARVPGQGPYEQYF

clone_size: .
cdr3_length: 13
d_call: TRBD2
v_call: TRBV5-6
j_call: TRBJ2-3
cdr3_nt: TGTGCCAGCAGAGGACTAGCGAGAGATACGCAGTATTTT
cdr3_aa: CASRGLARDTQYF

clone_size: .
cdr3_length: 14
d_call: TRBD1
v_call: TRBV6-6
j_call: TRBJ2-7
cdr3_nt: TGTGCCAGCATTTCCCCCGGACAGGGGTACGAGCAGTACTTC
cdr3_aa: CASISPGQGYEQYF

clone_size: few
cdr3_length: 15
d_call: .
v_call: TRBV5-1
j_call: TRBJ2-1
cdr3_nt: TGCGCCAGCAGCATCCCGGGACCAGTCGAGGATGAGCAGTTCTTC
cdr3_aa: CASSIPGPVEDEQFF

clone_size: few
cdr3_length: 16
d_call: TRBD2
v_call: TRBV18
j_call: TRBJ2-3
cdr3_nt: TGTGCCAGCTCACCCTCTCTAGCGGCATCCACAGATACGCAGTATTTT
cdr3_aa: CASSPSLAASTDTQYF

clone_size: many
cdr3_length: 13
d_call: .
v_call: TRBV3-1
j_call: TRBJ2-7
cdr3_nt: TGTGCCAGCAACCGAGGAGACTCCTACGAGCAGTACTTC
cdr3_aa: CASNRGDSYEQYF

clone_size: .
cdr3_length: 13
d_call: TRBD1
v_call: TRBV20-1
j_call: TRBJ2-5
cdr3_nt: TGCAGTGCTATACAGGGGACCCAAGAGACCCAGTACTTC
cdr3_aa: CSAIQGTQETQYF

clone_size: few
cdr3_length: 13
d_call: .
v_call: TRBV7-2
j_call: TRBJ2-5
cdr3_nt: TGTGCCAGCAGCTTAGGGAGGATCGAGACCCAGTACTTC
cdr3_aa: CASSLGRIETQYF

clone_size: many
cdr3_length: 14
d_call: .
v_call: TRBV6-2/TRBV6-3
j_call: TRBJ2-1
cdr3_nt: TGTGCCAGCAGTTTAGTAGGCGGGGACAATGAGCAGTTCTTC
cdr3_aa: CASSLVGGDNEQFF

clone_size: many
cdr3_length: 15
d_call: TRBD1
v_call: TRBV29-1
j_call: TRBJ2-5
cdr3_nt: TGCAGCGTCATACCGGGACAGGTGAAAGGAGAGACCCAGTACTTC
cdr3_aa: CSVIPGQVKGETQYF

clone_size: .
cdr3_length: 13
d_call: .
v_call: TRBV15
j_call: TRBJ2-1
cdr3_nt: TGTGCCACCAGCAGAGATATAGTAGGTGAGCAGTTCTTC
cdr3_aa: CATSRDIVGEQFF

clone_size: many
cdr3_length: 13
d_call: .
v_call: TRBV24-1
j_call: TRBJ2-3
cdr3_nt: TGTGCCACCAGTGATCCCGTGCGGGATACGCAGTATTTT
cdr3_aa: CATSDPVRDTQYF

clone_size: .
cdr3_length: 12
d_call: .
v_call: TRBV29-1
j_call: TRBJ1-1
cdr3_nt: TGCAGCGTTGAAGATGAGTGGTTTGAAGCTTTCTTT
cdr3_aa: CSVEDEWFEAFF

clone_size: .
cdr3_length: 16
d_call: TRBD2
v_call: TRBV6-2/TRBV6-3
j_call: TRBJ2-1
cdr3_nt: TGTGCCAGCAGTTCGGGACTAGCGGGGGGGCCACGTGAGCAGTTCTTC
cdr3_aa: CASSSGLAGGPREQFF

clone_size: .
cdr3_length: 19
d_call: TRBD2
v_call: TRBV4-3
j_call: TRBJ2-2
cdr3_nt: TGCGCCAGCAGCCAAGATTTGGCCGGACTAGCGGGTTACACCGGGGAGCTGTTTTTT
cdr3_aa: CASSQDLAGLAGYTGELFF

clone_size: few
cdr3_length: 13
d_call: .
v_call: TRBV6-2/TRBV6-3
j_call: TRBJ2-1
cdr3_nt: TGTGCCAGCAGTTACTCGAAGTTCAATGAGCAGTTCTTC
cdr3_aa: CASSYSKFNEQFF

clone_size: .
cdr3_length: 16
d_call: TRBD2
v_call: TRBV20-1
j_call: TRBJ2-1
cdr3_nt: TGCAGTGCTAGGGACCCCCAGGTAGCGGGGTACAATGAGCAGTTCTTC
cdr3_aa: CSARDPQVAGYNEQFF

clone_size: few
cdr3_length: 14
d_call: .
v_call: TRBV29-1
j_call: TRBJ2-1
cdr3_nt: TGCAGCGTTGGACTGATCGGGGGCGGGGGTGAGCAGTTCTTC
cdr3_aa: CSVGLIGGGGEQFF

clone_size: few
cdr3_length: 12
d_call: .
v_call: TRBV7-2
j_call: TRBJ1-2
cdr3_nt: TGTGCCAGCAACATAGCAGGGGAAGGCTACACCTTC
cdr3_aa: CASNIAGEGYTF

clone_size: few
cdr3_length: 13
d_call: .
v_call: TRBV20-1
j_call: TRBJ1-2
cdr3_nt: TGCAGTGCCAGGAGGGAAGCGATGAACGGCTACACCTTC
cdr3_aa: CSARREAMNGYTF

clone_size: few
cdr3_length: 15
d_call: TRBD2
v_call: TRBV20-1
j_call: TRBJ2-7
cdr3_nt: TGCAGTGCTAGAGATGGGGCGGGGGGACCCTACGAGCAGTACTTC
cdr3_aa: CSARDGAGGPYEQYF

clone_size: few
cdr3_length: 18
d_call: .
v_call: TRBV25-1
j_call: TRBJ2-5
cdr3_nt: TGTGCCAGCAGTGGGGGGGCGCAGGGTGGCGGGAGAAGGGAGACCCAGTACTTC
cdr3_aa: CASSGGAQGGGRRETQYF

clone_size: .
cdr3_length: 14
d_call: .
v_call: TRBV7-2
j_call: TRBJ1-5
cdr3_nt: TGTGCCAGCAGCCCGGACCATGGGAATCAGCCCCAGCATTTT
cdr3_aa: CASSPDHGNQPQHF

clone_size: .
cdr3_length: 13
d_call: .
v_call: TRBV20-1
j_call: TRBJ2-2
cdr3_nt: TGCAGTGCTAGAGAGGACCCATTCGGGGAGCTGTTTTTT
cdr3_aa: CSAREDPFGELFF

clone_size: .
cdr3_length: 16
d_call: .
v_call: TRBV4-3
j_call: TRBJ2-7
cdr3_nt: TGCGCCAGCAGCCAAGGAGGGCACTTCAACTCCTACGAGCAGTACTTC
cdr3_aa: CASSQGGHFNSYEQYF

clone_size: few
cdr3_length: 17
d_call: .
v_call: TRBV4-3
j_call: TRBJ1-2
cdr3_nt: TGCGCCAGCAGCCAAGATCTAGCCATTCGGGCTATCTATGGCTACACCTTC
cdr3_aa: CASSQDLAIRAIYGYTF

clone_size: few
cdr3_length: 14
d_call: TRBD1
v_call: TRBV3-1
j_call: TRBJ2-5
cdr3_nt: TGTGCCAGCAGGACGACAGGGGGCGGCGAGACCCAGTACTTC
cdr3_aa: CASRTTGGGETQYF

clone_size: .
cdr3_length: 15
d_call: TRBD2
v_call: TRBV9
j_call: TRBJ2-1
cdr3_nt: TGTGCCAGCAGCGTAGTGGCTAGCGGAACTCGCGAGCAGTTCTTC
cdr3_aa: CASSVVASGTREQFF

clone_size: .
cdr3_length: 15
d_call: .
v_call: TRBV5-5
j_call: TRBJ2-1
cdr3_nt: TGTGCCAGCAGTCTCTCATTGGGCAGTTACAATGAGCAGTTCTTC
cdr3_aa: CASSLSLGSYNEQFF

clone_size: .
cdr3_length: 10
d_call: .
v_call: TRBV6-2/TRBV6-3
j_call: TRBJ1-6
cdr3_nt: TGTGCCAGCAGTTACTCTGCCCCCCACTTT
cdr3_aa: CASSYSAPHF

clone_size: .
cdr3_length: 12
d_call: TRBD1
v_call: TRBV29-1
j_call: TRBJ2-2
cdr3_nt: TGCAGCGGCCGACAGGGGCCCGGGGAGCTGTTTTTT
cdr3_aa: CSGRQGPGELFF